The clone carrying this TCR beta chain was observed a handful of times. Its antigen is unidentified. V shed 4 bases and J shed 2 bases, with 14 bases lying between them. The CDR3 is 15 residues long. Germline assignment: CDR1 KGHSH and CDR2 LQKENI. 13 Jbeta primers and 60 Vbeta primers were used for the PCR. TCRdb keeps only in-frame clones here, not all; method: immunoSEQ multiplex PCR. The sample includes about 120,000 clones, around 10% of them seen just once. This entry belongs to a study of cytomegalovirus exposure and HLA in healthy donors. Study outcomes and limitations: The presence/absence work took it that sequencing depth was about the same across donors. Later analysis suggested links between common viral pathogens and several top significant clusters. It was in a later analysis that TCR association rates were seen to vary by HLA locus, highest for DRB1 and lowest for HLA-C.

Though nominally healthy at sampling, donors likely had unrecorded immune exposures. Input material: PBMCs. This clonotype was sampled from a man aged 25 to 40 in good health and CMV-seronegative. The rearrangement uses TRBV18 and TRBJ1-1; D may be TRBD1 (6 bases). CDR3 DNA: TGTGCCAGCTCACTTAACAGGGCTGGAAACACTGAAGCTTTCTTT. It encodes CASSLNRAGNTEAFF.